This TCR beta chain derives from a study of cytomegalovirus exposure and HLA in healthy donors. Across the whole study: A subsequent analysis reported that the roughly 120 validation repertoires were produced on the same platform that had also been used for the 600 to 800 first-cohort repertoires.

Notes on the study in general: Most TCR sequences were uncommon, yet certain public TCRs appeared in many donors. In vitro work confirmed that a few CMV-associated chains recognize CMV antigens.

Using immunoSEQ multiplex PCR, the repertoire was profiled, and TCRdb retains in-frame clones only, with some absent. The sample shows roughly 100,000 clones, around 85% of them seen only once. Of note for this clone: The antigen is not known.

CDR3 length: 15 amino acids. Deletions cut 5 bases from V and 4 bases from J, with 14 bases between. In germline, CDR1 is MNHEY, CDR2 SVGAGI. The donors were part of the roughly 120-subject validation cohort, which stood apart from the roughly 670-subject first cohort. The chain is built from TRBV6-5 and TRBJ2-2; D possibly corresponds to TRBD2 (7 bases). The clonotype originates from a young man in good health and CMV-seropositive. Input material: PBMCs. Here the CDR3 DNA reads TGTGCCAGCAGTCAAGGGGGGGGCTTCACCGGGGAGCTGTTTTTT. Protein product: CASSQGGGFTGELFF.